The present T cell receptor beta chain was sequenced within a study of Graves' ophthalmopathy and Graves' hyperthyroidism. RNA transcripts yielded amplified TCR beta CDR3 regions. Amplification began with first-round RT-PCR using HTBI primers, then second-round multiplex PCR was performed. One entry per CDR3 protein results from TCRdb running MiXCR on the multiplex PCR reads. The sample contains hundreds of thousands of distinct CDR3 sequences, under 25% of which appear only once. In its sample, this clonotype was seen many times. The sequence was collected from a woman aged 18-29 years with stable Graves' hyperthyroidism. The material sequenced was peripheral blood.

The DNA for the CDR3 is TGTGCCAGTGGAGATAGCGCCGCGAACTACGAGCAGTACTTC. Residues: CASGDSAANYEQYF. The J gene is TRBJ2-7, the V gene TRBV19, with D perhaps matching TRBD2 (5 bases). Trimming shortened V by 8 bases and J by 3 bases, and 17 bases separated the two germline ends. CDR1 is LNHDA, CDR2 SQIVND, per germline (reference sequence). The CDR3 is 14 residues long. Combining the CDR3 with reference TRBV19 and TRBJ2-7 gives the whole variable domain DGGITQSPKYLFRKEGQNVTLSCEQNLNHDAMYWYRQDPGQGLRLIYYSQIVNDFQKGDIAEGYSVSREKKESFPLTVTSAQKNPTAFYLCASGDSAANYEQYFGPGTRLTVT.